This paragraph covers one T cell receptor beta chain sequence. The antigen is not known. The data belong to a study of CD8 T cells in ankylosing spondylitis. Study outcomes and limitations: Reportedly, matched ankylosing spondylitis synovial fluid was significantly enriched for disease-linked clones. What appeared characteristic of ankylosing spondylitis blood was a TCR beta motif of eight highly homologous variants. Relatively rare in peripheral blood, disease-linked clones were also CD8+.

Germline V CDR1 and CDR2: DFQATT, SNEGSKA (reference sequence). The CDR3 runs to 17 residues. V shed 8 bases and J shed 1 base, with 26 bases lying between them. Scientists made TCR beta libraries using quantitative 5'-RACE with molecular barcodes. TCRdb itself ran the 5' RACE reads through MiXCR, one entry per CDR3 protein. This sample has some 800,000 distinct CDR3 sequences, with 12% found just once. What was sequenced was blood, either unsorted or a sorted T cell fraction (not recorded which). The receptor's source is a male donor with ankylosing spondylitis. The rearrangement joins TRBV20-1 to TRBJ1-2; tentatively, D is TRBD1 (5 bases). In DNA, the CDR3 is TGCAGTAAATCTTGGTCACCCGGGGGGGGAGATAACTATGGCTACACCTTC. Its protein product is CSKSWSPGGGDNYGYTF.